This TCR beta chain was sequenced for a study of neurological immune-mediated disorders. This clonotype occurred many times. V was trimmed by 7 bases and J by 5 bases, leaving 10 bases between them. From germline, CDR1 is ENHRY and CDR2 SYGVKD. The CDR3 is 12 amino acids. One entry per CDR3 protein, called by TCRdb with MiXCR from the 5' RACE reads. The table includes roughly 45,000 distinct CDR3 sequences, around 12% detected once. Time point meaning: longitudinal time-point 2. This receptor was identified in a male donor with HTLV-1-associated myelopathy (HAM/TSP). The sequenced sample consisted of PBMCs. The chain couples TRBV10-3 to TRBJ2-3; perhaps TRBD1 as D (6 bases). The CDR3 protein is CAITPGEDTQYF. CDR3 in DNA: TGTGCCATCACGCCAGGGGAAGATACGCAGTATTTT.